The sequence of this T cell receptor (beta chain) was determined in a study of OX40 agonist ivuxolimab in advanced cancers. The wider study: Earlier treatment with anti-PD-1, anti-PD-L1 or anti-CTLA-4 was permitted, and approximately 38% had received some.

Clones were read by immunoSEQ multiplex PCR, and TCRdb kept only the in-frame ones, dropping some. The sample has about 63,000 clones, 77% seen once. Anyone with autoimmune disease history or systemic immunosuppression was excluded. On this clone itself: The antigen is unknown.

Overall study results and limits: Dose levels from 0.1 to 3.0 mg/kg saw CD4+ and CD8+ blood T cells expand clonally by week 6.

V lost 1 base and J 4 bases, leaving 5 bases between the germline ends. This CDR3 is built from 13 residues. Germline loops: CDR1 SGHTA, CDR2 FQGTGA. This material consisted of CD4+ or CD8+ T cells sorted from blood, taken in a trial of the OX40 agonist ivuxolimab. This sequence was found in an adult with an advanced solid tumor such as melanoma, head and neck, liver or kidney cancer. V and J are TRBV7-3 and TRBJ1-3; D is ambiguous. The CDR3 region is CASSLNEGNTIYF. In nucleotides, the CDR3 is TGTGCCAGCAGCTTAAATGAGGGAAACACCATATATTTT.